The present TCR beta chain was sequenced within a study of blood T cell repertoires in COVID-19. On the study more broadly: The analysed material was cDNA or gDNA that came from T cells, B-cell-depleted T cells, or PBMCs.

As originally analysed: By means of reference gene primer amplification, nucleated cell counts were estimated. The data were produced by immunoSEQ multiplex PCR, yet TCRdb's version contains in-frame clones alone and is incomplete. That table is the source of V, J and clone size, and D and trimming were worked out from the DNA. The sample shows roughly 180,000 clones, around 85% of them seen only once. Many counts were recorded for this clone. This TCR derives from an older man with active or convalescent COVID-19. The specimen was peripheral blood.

CDR3 region: CASSYTGVEAFF. The CDR3 DNA sequence: TGTGCCAGCAGTTACACAGGGGTTGAAGCTTTCTTT. This rearrangement joins TRBV2 to TRBJ1-1, with 7 bases fitting TRBD1. The CDR3 length is 12 residues. Trimming removed 5 bases from V and 7 bases from J; junction bases left unmatched: 4. Germline-derived CDR1 and CDR2 are SNHLY and FYNNEI.